The T cell receptor beta chain described here comes from a study of T cells after yellow fever vaccination. TCRdb redid the calling of the 5' RACE reads with MiXCR, one entry per CDR3 protein. The sample comprises about 160,000 distinct CDR3 sequences, approximately 6.8% of which are singletons, and 2.5% to 3% rests with the top ten. The table lists this clonotype with a few counts. The germline V gene encodes CDR1 SGHTA and CDR2 FQGNSA. The CDR3 loop spans 15 amino acids. Trimming left V 5 bases short and J 2 bases short, with 16 bases between. Sample: CD4+ T cells sorted from PBMCs, taken 5 days after the first yellow fever vaccination. The gene calls are TRBV7-2 and TRBJ2-7; tentatively, D is TRBD1 (6 bases). The source is a man younger than 30 who received the YFV17D yellow fever vaccine. CDR3 protein: CASSPDRSRAYEQYV. The CDR3, as DNA: TGTGCCAGCAGCCCCGACAGGTCCAGGGCCTACGAGCAGTACGTC.